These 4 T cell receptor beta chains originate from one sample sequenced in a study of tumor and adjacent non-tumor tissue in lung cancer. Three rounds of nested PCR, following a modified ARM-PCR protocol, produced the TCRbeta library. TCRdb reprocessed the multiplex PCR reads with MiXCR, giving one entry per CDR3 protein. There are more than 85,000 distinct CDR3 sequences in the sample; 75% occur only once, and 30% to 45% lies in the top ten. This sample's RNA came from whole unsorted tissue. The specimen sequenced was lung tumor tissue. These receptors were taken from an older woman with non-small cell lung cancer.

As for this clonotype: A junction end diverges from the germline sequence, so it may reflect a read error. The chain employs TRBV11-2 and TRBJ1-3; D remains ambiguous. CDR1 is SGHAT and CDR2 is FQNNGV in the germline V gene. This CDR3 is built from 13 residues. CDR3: CAIREDSGNTIYF. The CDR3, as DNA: TGCGCCATCCGGGAGGACTCTGGAAATACCATATATTTT. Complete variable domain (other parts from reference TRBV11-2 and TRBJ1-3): EAGVAQSPRYKIIEKRQSVAFWCNPISGHATLYWYQQILGQGPKLLIQFQNNGVVDDSQLPKDRFSAERLKGVDSTLKIQPAKLEDSAVYLCAIREDSGNTIYFGEGSWLTVV.

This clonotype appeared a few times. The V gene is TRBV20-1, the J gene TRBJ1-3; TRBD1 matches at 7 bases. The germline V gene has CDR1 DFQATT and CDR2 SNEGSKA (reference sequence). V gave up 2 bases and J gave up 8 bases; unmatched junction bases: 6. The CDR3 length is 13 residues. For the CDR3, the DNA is TGCAGTGCTAGATACGACAGGGTAGACACCATATATTTT. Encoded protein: CSARYDRVDTIYF.

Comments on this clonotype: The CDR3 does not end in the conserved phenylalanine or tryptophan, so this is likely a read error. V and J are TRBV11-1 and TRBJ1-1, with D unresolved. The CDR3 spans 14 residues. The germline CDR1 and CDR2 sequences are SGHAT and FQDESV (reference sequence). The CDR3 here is CTSGFIGRAAGAFY. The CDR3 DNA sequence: TGTACCAGTGGCTTTATTGGGAGAGCAGCCGGGGCTTTCTAT.

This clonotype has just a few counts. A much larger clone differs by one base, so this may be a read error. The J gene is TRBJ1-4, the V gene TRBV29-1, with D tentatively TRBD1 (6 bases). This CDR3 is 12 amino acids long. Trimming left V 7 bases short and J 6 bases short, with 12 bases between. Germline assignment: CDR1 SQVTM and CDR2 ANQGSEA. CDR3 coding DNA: TGCAGCGCCGAGGAGGGGGATGAAAAACTGTTTTTT. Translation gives CSAEEGDEKLFF.